This TCR beta chain is from a study of blood T cell repertoires in COVID-19. Study as a whole: The United States, Italy and Spain were the sources of the acute and convalescent COVID-19 samples.

This clone was observed a few times. In the authors' methods: By means of reference gene primer amplification, nucleated cell counts were estimated. Some clones are missing from TCRdb's copy, which holds only in-frame ones; the method was immunoSEQ multiplex PCR. V, J and clone size are those of that table, while D and trimming were read from the DNA. The sample lists about 240,000 clones, about four fifths occurring once. The V end was cut by 0 bases, the J end by 2 bases, with 11 bases between. CDR1 is LGHNA, CDR2 YNFKEQ, per germline. The CDR3 runs 16 residues. Enrolled during active infection, Seattle patients were then followed longitudinally.

This chain links TRBV4-2 with TRBJ2-1; D is unclear. The sequence derives from a woman at least 80 years old with COVID-19, enrolled during active disease. Sequenced: peripheral blood. CDR3 in DNA: TGTGCCAGCAGCCAAGATCAATCACTCACCTACAATGAGCAGTTCTTC. This encodes CASSQDQSLTYNEQFF.